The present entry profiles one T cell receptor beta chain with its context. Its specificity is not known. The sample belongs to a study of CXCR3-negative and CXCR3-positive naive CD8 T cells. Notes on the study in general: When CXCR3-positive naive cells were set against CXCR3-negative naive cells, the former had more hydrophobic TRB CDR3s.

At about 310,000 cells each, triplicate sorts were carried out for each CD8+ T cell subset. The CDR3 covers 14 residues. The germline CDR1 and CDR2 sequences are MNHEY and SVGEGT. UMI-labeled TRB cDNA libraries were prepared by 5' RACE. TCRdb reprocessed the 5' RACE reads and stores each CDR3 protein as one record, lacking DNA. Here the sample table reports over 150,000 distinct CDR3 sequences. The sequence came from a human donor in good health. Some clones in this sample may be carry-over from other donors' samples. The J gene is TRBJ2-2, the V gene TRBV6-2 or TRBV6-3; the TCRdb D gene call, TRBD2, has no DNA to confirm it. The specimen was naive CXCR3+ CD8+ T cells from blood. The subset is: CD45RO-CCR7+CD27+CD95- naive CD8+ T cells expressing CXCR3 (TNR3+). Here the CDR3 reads CASSWRESTGELFF.